Each of the 13 T cell receptor beta chains below was sequenced from the same sample in a study of blood T cell repertoires in COVID-19. Assay used: immunoSEQ multiplex PCR; TCRdb lists only in-frame clones, some missing. This sample has about 26,000 clones; around two thirds occur once, and the top ten carry 7.3%. Sequencing was carried out using peripheral blood. These receptors all come from a man aged 55-75 years with active or convalescent COVID-19.

This chain joins TRBV18 and TRBJ2-7, with 7 bases fitting TRBD1. Germline CDR1 reads KGHSH; CDR2 reads LQKENI. CDR3 length equals 16 residues. Trimming took 0 bases from V and 2 from J; bases not matched to a gene: 7. The CDR3 sequence: CASSPPPFGQAYEQYF. The CDR3 coding sequence is TGTGCCAGCTCACCACCTCCCTTCGGACAGGCCTACGAGCAGTACTTC.

This sequence joins TRBV19 and TRBJ2-3; the match to TRBD2 covers 10 bases. This CDR3 has 18 amino acids. CDR1 is LNHDA and CDR2 is SQIVND in the germline V gene (reference sequence). Trimming cost V 3 bases and J 0 bases; bases outside gene matches: 9. CDR3 protein: CASSISRLAGASTDTQYF. As DNA, the CDR3 is TGTGCCAGTAGTATTTCTCGCCTAGCGGGGGCCAGCACAGATACGCAGTATTTT.

The table lists this clone with a few counts. This chain connects TRBV7-9 to TRBJ1-2, with no clear D. Germline V gene data show CDR1 as SEHNR and CDR2 as FQNEAQ (reference sequence). This CDR3 is built from 17 residues. Trimming took off 1 base at V and 4 bases at J, with 19 bases between the two ends. The CDR3 loop reads CASSLVEAPELSYGYTF. CDR3 in DNA: TGTGCCAGCAGCTTAGTCGAGGCACCCGAGCTTAGCTATGGCTACACCTTC. The full variable domain, in which reference TRBV7-9 and TRBJ1-2 provide the parts outside the CDR3, is DTGVSQNPRHKITKRGQNVTFRCDPISEHNRLYWYRQTLGQGPEFLTYFQNEAQLEKSRLLSDRFSAERPKGSFSTLEIQRTEQGDSAMYLCASSLVEAPELSYGYTFGSGTRLTVV.

This rearrangement joins TRBV11-2 to TRBJ2-3; the D gene is possibly TRBD1 (6 bases). Germline CDR1 SGHAT, CDR2 FQNNGV. The V and J ends lost 5 bases and 2 bases respectively, with 23 bases between them. The length of the CDR3 is 18 residues. CDR3 nucleotides: TGTGCCAGCAGCCGCGGACCCAGACTGACAGGACACACAGATACGCAGTATTTT. It codes for CASSRGPRLTGHTDTQYF.

The chain uses TRBV5-1 and TRBJ1-2; D remains ambiguous. Trimming shortened V by 4 bases and J by 6 bases, and 10 bases separated the two germline ends. Germline V gene data show CDR1 as SGHRS and CDR2 as YFSETQ. The CDR3 runs to 12 residues. CDR3 loop: CASSSKANGYTF. CDR3 bases: TGCGCCAGCAGCAGCAAAGCGAATGGCTACACCTTC.

The CDR3 region is CASSTLTGNYGYTF. As DNA, the CDR3 is TGTGCCAGCAGCACCCTTACAGGGAACTATGGCTACACCTTC. The chain uses TRBV5-6 and TRBJ1-2; D is perhaps TRBD1 (6 bases). Germline CDR1 reads SGHDT; CDR2 reads YYEEEE. Trimming took 4 bases from V and 2 from J, leaving 12 bases between them. The CDR3 has 14 residues.

This chain links TRBV25-1 with TRBJ2-7; 8 positions match TRBD2. Germline assignment: CDR1 MGHDK and CDR2 SYGVNS. With V trimmed by 5 bases and J by 0 bases, 6 bases remained unmatched. The CDR3 contains 15 residues. The CDR3, as DNA: TGTGCCAGCAGTATCGGGAGGGTTGGCTCCTACGAGCAGTACTTC. It encodes CASSIGRVGSYEQYF.

This chain uses TRBV21-1 with TRBJ2-7; TRBD1, the D gene given by the table, was not confirmed from the DNA. TRBV21-1 is a known pseudogene. CDR3 length: 20 residues. The CDR3 DNA follows: TGTGCCAGCAGCAAAGCGCGGAGGTGGGCCGCAGGGGAAGGCTCTTACGAGCAGTACTTC. Its protein is CASSKARRWAAGEGSYEQYF.

V is TRBV7-8 and J is TRBJ2-3; TRBD2 aligns across 10 bases. The CDR3 covers 17 residues. Germline V gene data show CDR1 as SGHVS and CDR2 as FQNEAQ. Trimming cost V 1 base and J 3 bases; bases outside gene matches: 7. This chain's CDR3 is CASSLGLAGGVTDTQYF. The CDR3 DNA follows: TGTGCCAGCAGCTTAGGGTTAGCGGGAGGAGTGACAGATACGCAGTATTTT.

The chain joins TRBV6-5 to TRBJ2-7, with TRBD1 matching 9 bases. This CDR3 contains 14 residues. Germline lookup yields CDR1 MNHEY and CDR2 SVGAGI. V trimming: 5 bases; J trimming: 2 bases; junction bases outside the gene matches: 4. In DNA, the CDR3 is TGTGCCAGCAGTCCCAGGACAGGGGCCTACGAGCAGTACTTC. Protein sequence: CASSPRTGAYEQYF.

V usage is TRBV3-1 (or the pseudogene TRBV3-2) and J usage is TRBJ1-3; perhaps TRBD1 as D (6 bases). CDR3 length: 15 residues. V was clipped by 5 bases and J by 0 bases, with 11 bases between them. CDR1 LGHDT and CDR2 YNNKEL come from the germline V gene (reference sequence). CDR3 amino acids: CASSSRGSSGNTIYF. CDR3 bases: TGTGCCAGCAGCTCCAGGGGTAGCTCTGGAAACACCATATATTTT.

The V call is TRBV10-1, the J call TRBJ2-4, with TRBD1 identical over 7 bases. The germline V gene encodes CDR1 WNHNN and CDR2 SYGVQD (reference sequence). The ends lost 2 bases at V and 6 bases at J; junction bases unmatched: 10. The CDR3 consists of 16 residues. CDR3 nucleotides: TGCGCCAGCAGTGAGGGGGGACAGATAGGTCCAAACATTCAGTACTTC. This codes for CASSEGGQIGPNIQYF.

V is TRBV2 and J is TRBJ1-5; D unclear. The CDR3 has 17 residues. Germline CDR1 SNHLY, CDR2 FYNNEI. Deletions cut 3 bases from V and 0 bases from J, with 15 bases between. Written as DNA, the CDR3 is TGTGCCAGCAGTGATAGTAAGCTAGCTAATAGCAATCAGCCCCAGCATTTT. Translation: CASSDSKLANSNQPQHF.